The 20 T cell receptor beta chains in this list originate from one sample, sequenced in a study of blood T cells in healthy people across ages. A second PCR, run for roughly 6 to 11 cycles, used a sample-barcoded 5' primer plus a J-beta primer mix. Each CDR3 protein is one row after TCRdb ran MiXCR on the 5' RACE reads. The sample shows about a million distinct CDR3 sequences, roughly 51% of them seen only once. The specimen sequenced was blood. These receptor sequences come from a woman aged 60-70 years in good health.

V is TRBV12-3 or TRBV12-4 and J is TRBJ2-4; D uncertain. With the DNA end fitting TRBJ2-7 better, the J assignment may be wrong. This CDR3 is 13 amino acids long. CDR3 sequence: CASSLHLNYEQYF. The CDR3 DNA is TGTGCCAGCAGCCTTCACCTGAACTACGAGCAGTACTTC.

The chain is built from TRBV4-2 and TRBJ2-1; 14 nucleotides line up with TRBD2. This CDR3 comprises 19 residues. With 5 bases clipped from V and 2 bases from J, the junction kept 11 bases outside the gene matches. Germline V CDR1 and CDR2: LGHNA, YNFKEQ. CDR3 nucleotides: TGTGCCAGCAGCTATCAGGGACTAGCGGGAGCGCTAACCTACAATGAGCAGTTCTTC. It yields the protein CASSYQGLAGALTYNEQFF.

The chain is built from TRBV5-5 and TRBJ2-1, with TRBD1 matching 9 bases. CDR1 and CDR2 (germline): SGHKS, YYEKEE (reference sequence). CDR3 size: 15 residues. V shed 10 bases, J shed 3 bases, and the junction held 11 bases outside the gene matches. CDR3 bases: TGTGCCGGGGCCGTTGGGACAGGGCACTACAATGAGCAGTTCTTC. Its translation is CAGAVGTGHYNEQFF.

DNA of the CDR3: TGTGCCAGCAGCCAAGGACAGGAGCAAGTCACAGATACGCAGTATTTT. This encodes CASSQGQEQVTDTQYF. The chain links TRBV12-3 or TRBV12-4 to TRBJ2-3; 7 nucleotides line up with TRBD1. The junction had 11 bases not matched to a gene; V was cut back by 6 bases and J by 2 bases. There are 16 residues in the CDR3.

This rearrangement joins TRBV12-3 or TRBV12-4 to TRBJ1-6; maybe TRBD1 (6 bases). Trimming shortened V by 4 bases and J by 9 bases, and 16 bases separated the two germline ends. This CDR3 is built from 15 residues. CDR3 in amino acids: CASSSQGGGRSPLHF. Here the CDR3 DNA reads TGTGCCAGCAGTTCCCAGGGTGGGGGGCGTTCACCCCTCCACTTT.

V gene TRBV7-2 combines with J gene TRBJ1-2, with D unresolved. Trimming removed 3 bases at V and 10 bases at J, with 12 bases between. Per the germline V gene, CDR1 is SGHTA and CDR2 is FQGNSA. The CDR3 is 12 residues long. In DNA form, the CDR3 reads TGTGCCAGCAGCTTTCTAGTCCTGCCCTACACCTTC. Residues: CASSFLVLPYTF.

The sample holds a few counts of this clonotype. The rearrangement uses TRBV13 and TRBJ2-7; the match to TRBD2 covers 13 bases. The CDR3 runs to 17 residues. Germline CDR1 PRHDT, CDR2 FYEKMQ (reference sequence). V was clipped by 4 bases and J by 5 bases; unmatched bases: 11. The CDR3 region has the DNA TGTGCCAGCAGCTCCTCCCGACTAGCGGGAGGCCCCCACGAGCAGTACTTC. This encodes CASSSSRLAGGPHEQYF.

This clonotype was picked up a small number of times. V is TRBV11-2 and J is TRBJ2-4; 7 nucleotides agree with TRBD1. The J call may be mistaken, given a closer DNA end match to TRBJ2-7. CDR3 length: 14 residues. Germline lookup yields CDR1 SGHAT and CDR2 FQNNGV. This chain's CDR3 is CASSHGAGGYEQYF. The CDR3 bases are TGTGCCAGCAGCCACGGCGCAGGGGGCTACGAGCAGTACTTC.

This clonotype was counted between two and nine times. The V gene is TRBV6-2 or TRBV6-3, the J gene TRBJ2-5, with 13 bases fitting TRBD2. V trimming: 8 bases; J trimming: 2 bases; junction bases outside the gene matches: 11. The length of the CDR3 is 17 residues. CDR1 MNHEY and CDR2 SVGEGT come from the germline V gene. CDR3 bases: TGTGCCAGCTGTCCCCCGGGACTAGCGGGAAGTCAAGAGACCCAGTACTTC. It encodes CASCPPGLAGSQETQYF.

The V gene is TRBV7-3, the J gene TRBJ1-1, with D maybe TRBD1 (5 bases). Germline V CDR1 and CDR2: SGHTA, FQGTGA. V lost 5 bases, J lost 4 bases, and 11 bases lay in between. This CDR3 has 13 residues. This CDR3 reads CASSPGGGTEAFF. CDR3 sequence (DNA): TGTGCCAGCAGCCCCGGGGGGGGCACTGAAGCTTTCTTT.

The V gene is TRBV7-2, the J gene TRBJ2-1; D may correspond to TRBD1 or TRBD2 (5 bases each). Looked up from germline, CDR1 is SGHTA and CDR2 is FQGNSA. The CDR3 length is 16 residues. V was shortened by 0 bases and J by 3 bases, with 12 bases between the two germline ends. As DNA, the CDR3 is TGTGCCAGCAGCTTAGCCGGGGACGTTCGCTACAATGAGCAGTTCTTC. Its protein is CASSLAGDVRYNEQFF.

The J gene is TRBJ2-7, the V gene TRBV20-1; TRBD2 aligns across 7 bases. CDR3 length: 13 amino acids. Germline CDR1 is DFQATT and CDR2 is SNEGSKA (reference sequence). Trimming removed 3 bases from V and 5 bases from J; junction bases left unmatched: 7. Here the CDR3 reads CSARGLTADEQYF. The DNA of the CDR3 is TGCAGTGCTAGGGGACTAACTGCTGACGAGCAGTACTTC.

This chain uses TRBV9 with TRBJ2-7, with 9 bases lining up with TRBD2. The CDR3 has 16 residues. The V gene's germline CDR1 is SGDLS and CDR2 YYNGEE. The V and J ends lost 0 bases and 7 bases, in that order; junction bases with no gene match: 11. The CDR3 region has the DNA TGTGCCAGCAGCGTAGAGCGAATAGCGGGAGTTCCGGAGCAGTACTTC. It is translated as CASSVERIAGVPEQYF.

The chain couples TRBV24-1 to TRBJ2-6; D gene unclear. The germline CDR1 and CDR2 sequences are KGHDR and SFDVKD. The CDR3 runs 15 residues. The ends were cut back, 3 bases at V and 0 bases at J, with 5 bases in the middle. The CDR3 loop reads CATSDIASGANVLTF. CDR3 DNA: TGTGCCACCAGTGATATTGCCTCTGGGGCCAACGTCCTGACTTTC.

This clonotype has just a few counts. This chain links TRBV20-1 with TRBJ2-1; the D is unclear. The CDR3 contains 15 residues. Germline V gene sequence: CDR1 DFQATT, CDR2 SNEGSKA (reference sequence). The V gene lost 6 bases and the J gene lost 2 bases, with 17 bases spanning the gap. The CDR3, as DNA: TGCAGTGCGTACTCCAGCCTTGGTCCCTACAATGAGCAGTTCTTC. Translating gives CSAYSSLGPYNEQFF.

This chain connects TRBV6-6 to TRBJ2-1; either TRBD1 or TRBD2 may supply D (5 bases each). The ends were cut back, 5 bases at V and 2 bases at J, with 7 bases in the middle. Germline CDR1 is MNHNY and CDR2 is SVGAGI (reference sequence). This CDR3 has 13 amino acids. The CDR3 DNA reads as TGTGCCAGCAGTGGGGGAACCTACAATGAGCAGTTCTTC. Translating gives CASSGGTYNEQFF.

This sequence joins TRBV29-1 and TRBJ1-2; TRBD1 agrees at 7 bases. The junction had 4 bases not matched to a gene; V was cut back by 2 bases and J by 4 bases. CDR3 length equals 13 residues. Germline CDR1 SQVTM, CDR2 ANQGSEA. This CDR3 is CSVESGTAYGYTF. Here the CDR3 DNA reads TGCAGCGTTGAAAGCGGGACAGCCTATGGCTACACCTTC.

This clonotype was seen more than once but under ten times. The genes are TRBV4-2 and TRBJ2-7; 11 bases fit TRBD2. The CDR3 covers 16 residues. After removal of 0 bases from V and 2 bases from J, the junction contained 3 bases not matched to a gene. Per the germline V gene, CDR1 is LGHNA and CDR2 is YNFKEQ. The CDR3 region is CASSQDMGLAAYEQYF. CDR3 nucleotides: TGTGCCAGCAGCCAAGATATGGGACTAGCGGCCTACGAGCAGTACTTC.

V usage is TRBV19 and J usage is TRBJ2-2, with D perhaps being TRBD1 or TRBD2 (5 bases each). The CDR3 loop spans 16 amino acids. Looked up from germline, CDR1 is LNHDA and CDR2 is SQIVND (reference sequence). The ends were cut back, 5 bases at V and 1 base at J, with 14 bases in the middle. The CDR3 sequence is CASSGYRDENTGELFF. In DNA form, the CDR3 reads TGTGCCAGTAGTGGGTACCGGGACGAGAACACCGGGGAGCTGTTTTTT.

This clonotype came up a few times. At one end, the junction sequence differs from germline, possibly due to a read error. This chain joins TRBV2 and TRBJ1-4; D remains unclear. The CDR3 runs to 11 residues. Germline V CDR1 and CDR2: SNHLY, FYNNEI. This chain's CDR3 is CAGSLQEKLFF. CDR3 coding DNA: TGTGCCGGCAGCCTACAGGAAAAACTGTTTTTT.